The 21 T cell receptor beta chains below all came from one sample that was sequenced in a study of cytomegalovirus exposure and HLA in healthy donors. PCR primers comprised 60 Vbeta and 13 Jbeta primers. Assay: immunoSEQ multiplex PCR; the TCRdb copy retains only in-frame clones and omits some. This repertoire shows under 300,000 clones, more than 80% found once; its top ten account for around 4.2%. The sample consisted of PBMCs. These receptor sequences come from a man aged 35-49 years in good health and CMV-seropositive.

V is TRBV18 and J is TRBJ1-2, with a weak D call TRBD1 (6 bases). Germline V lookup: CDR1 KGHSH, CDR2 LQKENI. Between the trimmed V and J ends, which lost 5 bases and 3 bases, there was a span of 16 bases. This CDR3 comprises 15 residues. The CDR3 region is CASSSELKGDYGYTF. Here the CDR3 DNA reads TGTGCCAGCTCATCGGAACTAAAGGGGGACTATGGCTACACCTTC.

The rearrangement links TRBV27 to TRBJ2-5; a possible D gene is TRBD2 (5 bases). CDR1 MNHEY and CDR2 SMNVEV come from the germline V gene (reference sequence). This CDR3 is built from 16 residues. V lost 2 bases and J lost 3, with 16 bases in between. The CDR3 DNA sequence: TGTGCCAGCAGTTTACGGCGGAGAGGGTGGGAAGAGACCCAGTACTTC. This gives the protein CASSLRRRGWEETQYF.

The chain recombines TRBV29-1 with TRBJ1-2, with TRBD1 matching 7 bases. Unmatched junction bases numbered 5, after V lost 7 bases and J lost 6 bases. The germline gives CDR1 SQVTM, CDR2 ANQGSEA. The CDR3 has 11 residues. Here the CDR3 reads CSAGTDDGYTF. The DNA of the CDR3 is TGCAGCGCCGGGACAGATGATGGCTACACCTTC.

For the CDR3, the DNA is TGTGCCAGCAGCCAGCGAGCATGGTACCAAGAGACCCAGTACTTC. Its protein product is CASSQRAWYQETQYF. V is TRBV14 and J is TRBJ2-5; D remains unclear. The CDR3 runs 15 residues. Germline CDR1 is SGHDN and CDR2 is FVKESK. V lost 3 bases and J 0 bases, leaving 11 bases between the germline ends.

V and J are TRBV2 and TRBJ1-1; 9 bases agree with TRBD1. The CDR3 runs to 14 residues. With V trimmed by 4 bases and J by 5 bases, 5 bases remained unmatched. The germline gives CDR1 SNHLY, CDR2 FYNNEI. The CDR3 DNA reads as TGTGCCAGCAGTGGGGACAGGGTCTGGACTGAAGCTTTCTTT. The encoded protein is CASSGDRVWTEAFF.

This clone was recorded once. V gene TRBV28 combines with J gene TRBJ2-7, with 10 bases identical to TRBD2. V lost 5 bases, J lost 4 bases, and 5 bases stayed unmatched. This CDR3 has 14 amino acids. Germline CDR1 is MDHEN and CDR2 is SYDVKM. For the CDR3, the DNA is TGTGCCAGCAGTACGCCTAGCGGGAGATACGAGCAGTACTTC. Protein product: CASSTPSGRYEQYF. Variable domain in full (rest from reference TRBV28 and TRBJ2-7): DVKVTQSSRYLVKRTGEKVFLECVQDMDHENMFWYRQDPGLGLRLIYFSYDVKMKEKGDIPEGYSVSREKKERFSLILESASTNQTSMYLCASSTPSGRYEQYFGPGTRLTVT.

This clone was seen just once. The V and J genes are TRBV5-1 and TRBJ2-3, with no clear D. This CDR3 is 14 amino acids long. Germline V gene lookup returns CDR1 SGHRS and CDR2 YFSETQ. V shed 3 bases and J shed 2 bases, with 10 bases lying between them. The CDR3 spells CASSSLFDTDTQYF. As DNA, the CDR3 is TGCGCCAGCAGCTCCCTATTCGACACAGATACGCAGTATTTT.

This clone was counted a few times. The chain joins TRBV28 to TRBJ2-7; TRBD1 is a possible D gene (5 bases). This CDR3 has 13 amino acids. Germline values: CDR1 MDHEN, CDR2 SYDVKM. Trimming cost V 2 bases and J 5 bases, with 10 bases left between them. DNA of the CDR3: TGTGCCAGCAGTTTACAGGGTCACGACGAGCAGTACTTC. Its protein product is CASSLQGHDEQYF.

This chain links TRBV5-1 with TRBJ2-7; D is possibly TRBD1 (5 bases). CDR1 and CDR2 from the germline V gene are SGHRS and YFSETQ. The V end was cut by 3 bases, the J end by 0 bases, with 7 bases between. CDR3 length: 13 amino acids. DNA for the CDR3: TGCGCCAGCAGCTGGGGCCCCTCCTACGAGCAGTACTTC. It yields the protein CASSWGPSYEQYF.

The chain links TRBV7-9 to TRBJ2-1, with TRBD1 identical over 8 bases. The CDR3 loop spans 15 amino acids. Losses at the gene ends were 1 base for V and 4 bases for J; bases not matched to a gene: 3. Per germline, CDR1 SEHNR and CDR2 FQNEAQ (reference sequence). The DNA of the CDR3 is TGTGCCAGCAGCTTAGACGGACAGGGATACAATGAGCAGTTCTTC. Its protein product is CASSLDGQGYNEQFF.

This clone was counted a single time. The CDR3 region is CASSLSRANTEAFF. The DNA for the CDR3 is TGTGCCAGCAGCTTGAGCAGGGCGAACACTGAAGCTTTCTTT. The gene calls are TRBV7-2 and TRBJ1-1; D is possibly TRBD1 (5 bases). Between the trimmed V and J ends, which lost 3 bases and 1 base, there was a span of 9 bases. Germline loops: CDR1 SGHTA, CDR2 FQGNSA. The CDR3 loop spans 14 amino acids.

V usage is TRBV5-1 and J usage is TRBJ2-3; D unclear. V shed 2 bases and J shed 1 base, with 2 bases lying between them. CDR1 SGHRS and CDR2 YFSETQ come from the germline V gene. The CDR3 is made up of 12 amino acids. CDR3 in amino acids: CASSFGTDTQYF. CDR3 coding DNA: TGCGCCAGCAGCTTCGGCACAGATACGCAGTATTTT.

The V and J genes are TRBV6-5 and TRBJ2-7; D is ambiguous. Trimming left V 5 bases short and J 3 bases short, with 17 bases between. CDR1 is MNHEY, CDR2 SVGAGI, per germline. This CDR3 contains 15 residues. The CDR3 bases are TGTGCCAGCAGTCATCCCGGTAGAGAAAACTACGAGCAGTACTTC. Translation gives CASSHPGRENYEQYF.

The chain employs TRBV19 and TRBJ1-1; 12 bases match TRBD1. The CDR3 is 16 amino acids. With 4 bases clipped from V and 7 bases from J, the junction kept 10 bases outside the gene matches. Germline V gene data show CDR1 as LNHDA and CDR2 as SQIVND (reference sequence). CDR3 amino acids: CASSKIGTGGYGEAFF. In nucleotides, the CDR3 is TGTGCCAGTAGTAAGATCGGGACAGGGGGCTACGGTGAAGCTTTCTTT. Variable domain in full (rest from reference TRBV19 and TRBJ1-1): DGGITQSPKYLFRKEGQNVTLSCEQNLNHDAMYWYRQDPGQGLRLIYYSQIVNDFQKGDIAEGYSVSREKKESFPLTVTSAQKNPTAFYLCASSKIGTGGYGEAFFGQGTRLTVV.

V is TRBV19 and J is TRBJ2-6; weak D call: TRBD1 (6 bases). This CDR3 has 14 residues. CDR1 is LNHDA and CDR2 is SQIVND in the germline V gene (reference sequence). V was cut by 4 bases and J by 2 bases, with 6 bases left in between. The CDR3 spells CASSTGAGANVLTF. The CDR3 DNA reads TGTGCCAGTAGTACAGGGGCTGGGGCCAACGTCCTGACTTTC.

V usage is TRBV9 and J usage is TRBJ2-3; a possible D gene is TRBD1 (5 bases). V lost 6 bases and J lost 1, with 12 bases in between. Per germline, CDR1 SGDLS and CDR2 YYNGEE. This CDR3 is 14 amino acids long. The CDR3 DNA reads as TGTGCCAGCACCCCCATGGGGCGCACAGATACGCAGTATTTT. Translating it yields CASTPMGRTDTQYF. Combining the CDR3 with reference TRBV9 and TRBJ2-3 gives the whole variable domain DSGVTQTPKHLITATGQRVTLRCSPRSGDLSVYWYQQSLDQGLQFLIQYYNGEERAKGNILERFSAQQFPDLHSELNLSSLELGDSALYFCASTPMGRTDTQYFGPGTRLTVL.

CDR3 sequence (DNA): TGTGCCAGCAGTCTACAGGTGGTGTCCTCAAGGCGGGAGCTGTTTTTT. This codes for CASSLQVVSSRRELFF. The rearrangement links TRBV27 to TRBJ2-2, with TRBD1 as a possible D gene (5 bases). CDR1 is MNHEY and CDR2 is SMNVEV in the germline V gene (reference sequence). This CDR3 region has 16 residues. V dropped 5 bases and J dropped 9 bases, with 22 bases sitting between them.

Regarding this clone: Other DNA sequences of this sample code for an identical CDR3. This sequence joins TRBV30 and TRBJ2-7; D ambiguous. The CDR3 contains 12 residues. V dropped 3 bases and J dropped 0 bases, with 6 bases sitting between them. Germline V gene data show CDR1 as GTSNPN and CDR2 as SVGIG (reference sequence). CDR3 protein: CAWSSLSYEQYF. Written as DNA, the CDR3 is TGTGCCTGGAGCTCTCTCTCCTACGAGCAGTACTTC.

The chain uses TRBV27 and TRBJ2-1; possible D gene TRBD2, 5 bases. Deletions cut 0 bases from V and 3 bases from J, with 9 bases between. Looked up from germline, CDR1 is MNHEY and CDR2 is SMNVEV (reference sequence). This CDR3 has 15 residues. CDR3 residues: CASSLSRVGYNEQFF. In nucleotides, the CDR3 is TGTGCCAGCAGTTTATCGAGGGTAGGCTACAATGAGCAGTTCTTC.

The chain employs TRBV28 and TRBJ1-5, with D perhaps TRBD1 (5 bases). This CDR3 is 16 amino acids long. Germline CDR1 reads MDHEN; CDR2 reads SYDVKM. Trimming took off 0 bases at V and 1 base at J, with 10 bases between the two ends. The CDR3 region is CASSLWGGGSNQPQHF. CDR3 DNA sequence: TGTGCCAGCAGTTTATGGGGGGGAGGAAGCAATCAGCCCCAGCATTTT.

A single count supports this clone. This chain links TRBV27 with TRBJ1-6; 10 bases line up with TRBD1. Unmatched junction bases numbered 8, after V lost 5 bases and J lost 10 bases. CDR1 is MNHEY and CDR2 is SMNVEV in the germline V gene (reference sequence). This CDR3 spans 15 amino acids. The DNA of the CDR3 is TGTGCCAGCAGTCCAGGGACAGGGGAGTACTCACCCCTCCACTTT. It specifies CASSPGTGEYSPLHF.